In its sample, the clone carrying this T cell receptor (beta chain) was seen many times. Germline CDR1 SEHNR, CDR2 FQNEAQ (reference sequence). The junction had 8 bases not matched to a gene; V was cut back by 1 base and J by 7 bases. The CDR3 is made up of 16 amino acids. The data originate from a study of T cells in Graves' hyperthyroidism and ophthalmopathy. Authors of the study amplified TCR beta CDR3 regions from RNA transcripts. In the first-round RT-PCR of the TCR CDR3, the HTBI primer set was used. TCRdb ran MiXCR on the multiplex PCR reads and lists one entry per CDR3 protein. In the table there are more than 500,000 distinct CDR3 sequences, 15% to 20% of which are singletons.

Specimen: blood. This sequence joins TRBV7-9 and TRBJ1-2; 11 bases are a match to TRBD1. The receptor was derived from a woman aged 25 to 39 with Graves' ophthalmopathy. The CDR3 loop reads CASSLGSLDRGLGYTF. CDR3 bases: TGTGCCAGCAGCTTAGGATCCCTGGACAGGGGGCTTGGCTACACCTTC.